The 22 T cell receptor beta chains presented below share a single source sample, sequenced in a study of control samples from healthy donors and cancer patients. Generated by immunoSEQ multiplex PCR, the TCRdb table keeps only in-frame clones and is missing some. Seen in this sample are roughly 200,000 clones; the ten most common clones hold 2% to 2.5%. The sample taken for sequencing was blood. The receptors originated from a woman in her twenties or thirties in good health.

This rearrangement joins TRBV11-2 to TRBJ2-5; 8 bases fit TRBD1. CDR3 length: 16 residues. V lost 5 bases and J lost 4; bases outside the gene matches: 12. Germline CDR1 SGHAT, CDR2 FQNNGV. CDR3 coding DNA: TGTGCCAGCAGCGCAGCAGGGGGCGTAGGCCTAGAGACCCAGTACTTC. Its protein product is CASSAAGGVGLETQYF. The variable domain in full, completed from reference TRBV11-2 and TRBJ2-5, reads EAGVAQSPRYKIIEKRQSVAFWCNPISGHATLYWYQQILGQGPKLLIQFQNNGVVDDSQLPKDRFSAERLKGVDSTLKIQPAKLEDSAVYLCASSAAGGVGLETQYFGPGTRLLVL.

The chain has TRBV18 and TRBJ2-3; D might be TRBD2 (6 bases). CDR1 and CDR2 from the germline V gene are KGHSH and LQKENI. The CDR3 totals 14 residues. V was shortened by 3 bases and J by 3 bases, with 10 bases between the two germline ends. The chain's CDR3 is CASSPAGLTDTQYF. The CDR3 DNA sequence: TGTGCCAGCTCACCGGCGGGGTTAACAGATACGCAGTATTTT.

The chain couples TRBV6-5 to TRBJ1-3; tentatively, D is TRBD1 (5 bases). Germline assignment: CDR1 MNHEY and CDR2 SVGAGI. This CDR3 spans 13 amino acids. Trimming left V 8 bases short and J 6 bases short, with 14 bases between. The CDR3 DNA follows: TGTGCCAGCTGGTCAGGGCAGGAAAACACCATATATTTT. This encodes CASWSGQENTIYF.

The CDR3 protein is CASSLDPYYEQYF. CDR3 DNA sequence: TGTGCCAGCAGTCTTGACCCATACTACGAGCAGTACTTC. The chain carries TRBV28 and TRBJ2-7, with unresolved D. CDR1 and CDR2 from the germline V gene are MDHEN and SYDVKM. This CDR3 has 13 amino acids. Trimming took 5 bases from V and 3 from J, leaving 11 bases between them.

CDR3 loop: CAISRDNNQPQHF. The DNA of the CDR3 is TGTGCCATCAGCCGGGACAACAATCAGCCCCAGCATTTT. The V call is TRBV10-3, the J call TRBJ1-5; D is possibly TRBD1 (6 bases). The germline V gene encodes CDR1 ENHRY and CDR2 SYGVKD. Trimming left V 6 bases short and J 3 bases short, with 9 bases between. There are 13 residues in the CDR3.

CDR3 residues: CASSLSVPGTGNTEAFF. The DNA for the CDR3 is TGTGCCAGCAGCTTGTCCGTGCCCGGGACAGGGAACACTGAAGCTTTCTTT. This sequence joins TRBV7-2 and TRBJ1-1; 8 nucleotides match TRBD1. The V gene's germline CDR1 is SGHTA and CDR2 FQGNSA. J was trimmed by 1 base and V by 3 bases; bases with no gene match: 10. The CDR3 is made up of 17 amino acids.

The gene calls are TRBV2 and TRBJ1-5; no definite D call. Germline-derived CDR1 and CDR2 are SNHLY and FYNNEI. The V end was cut by 4 bases, the J end by 4 bases, with 11 bases between. The CDR3 has 14 amino acids. The CDR3 region has the DNA TGTGCCAGCAGTGCCAGGACTTCAAATCAGCCCCAGCATTTT. The encoded protein is CASSARTSNQPQHF.

The chain uses TRBV5-4 and TRBJ2-3; D not certain. V lost 6 bases, J lost 4 bases, and 12 bases lay in between. Per the germline V gene, CDR1 is SGHNT and CDR2 is YYREEE (reference sequence). The CDR3 loop spans 13 amino acids. The CDR3 is CASTRPYSDTQYF. CDR3 bases: TGTGCCAGCACCCGGCCCTATTCAGATACGCAGTATTTT.

The CDR3 DNA reads as TGTGCCAGCAGTTTCGGGACAGATAAACAAGAGACCCAGTACTTC. Translation: CASSFGTDKQETQYF. This chain uses TRBV2 with TRBJ2-5; 7 positions match TRBD1. The CDR3 is 15 residues long. The trim removed 5 bases at V and 2 bases at J, leaving 8 bases unmatched. Germline lookup yields CDR1 SNHLY and CDR2 FYNNEI. The full variable domain, with the rest looked up from reference TRBV2 and TRBJ2-5, is EPEVTQTPSHQVTQMGQEVILRCVPISNHLYFYWYRQILGQKVEFLVSFYNNEISEKSEIFDDQFSVERPDGSNFTLKIRSTKLEDSAMYFCASSFGTDKQETQYFGPGTRLLVL.

This chain connects TRBV5-4 to TRBJ2-3; TRBD2 aligns across 12 bases. There are 15 residues in the CDR3. V shed 4 bases, J shed 5 bases, and the junction held 5 bases outside the gene matches. Per germline, CDR1 SGHNT and CDR2 YYREEE (reference sequence). CDR3 region: CASSTGLAGLDTQYF. In nucleotides, the CDR3 is TGTGCCAGCAGCACAGGACTAGCGGGGCTAGATACGCAGTATTTT.

This chain links TRBV9 with TRBJ1-5, with D hard to call. V lost 0 bases to trimming and J lost 3 bases, with 10 bases between them. This CDR3 has 15 residues. Germline V gives CDR1 SGDLS, CDR2 YYNGEE. CDR3 sequence reads: CASSVEGSDNQPQHF. The CDR3 nucleotides read TGTGCCAGCAGCGTAGAAGGTTCTGACAATCAGCCCCAGCATTTT.

The rearrangement joins TRBV6-5 to TRBJ1-4, with 11 bases that match TRBD1. CDR1 and CDR2 (germline): MNHEY, SVGAGI. The CDR3 covers 14 residues. The V and J ends lost 8 bases and 7 bases, in that order; junction bases with no gene match: 6. For the CDR3, the DNA is TGTGCCAGCTTACCGGGACAGGGGGGTGAAAAACTGTTTTTT. This translates into CASLPGQGGEKLFF.

The rearrangement links TRBV21-1 to TRBJ2-3; the table's D call TRBD2 went unverified against the DNA. TRBV21-1 is reported as a pseudogene. The CDR3 contains 16 residues. The CDR3 is CASSKVCDTGTDTQYF. Here the CDR3 DNA reads TGTGCCAGCAGCAAAGTATGCGATACCGGCACAGATACGCAGTATTTT.

The chain recombines TRBV5-1 with TRBJ1-4; D is ambiguous. This CDR3 comprises 13 residues. CDR1 is SGHRS and CDR2 is YFSETQ in the germline V gene. V lost 0 bases to trimming and J lost 5 bases, with 5 bases between them. CDR3 sequence reads: CASSLDWNEKLFF. CDR3 bases: TGCGCCAGCAGCTTGGACTGGAATGAAAAACTGTTTTTT. Full variable domain (remainder filled in from reference TRBV5-1 and TRBJ1-4): KAGVTQTPRYLIKTRGQQVTLSCSPISGHRSVSWYQQTPGQGLQFLFEYFSETQRNKGNFPGRFSGRQFSNSRSEMNVSTLELGDSALYLCASSLDWNEKLFFGSGTQLSVL.

The chain recombines TRBV6-5 with TRBJ1-1; 10 bases agree with TRBD1. The germline gives CDR1 MNHEY, CDR2 SVGAGI. The J segment lost 4 bases and the V segment lost 6 bases, leaving 5 bases of the junction unmatched. This CDR3 is built from 14 residues. The CDR3 sequence: CASSLRDRGTEAFF. Here the CDR3 DNA reads TGTGCCAGCAGCCTCCGGGACAGGGGCACTGAAGCTTTCTTT.

This rearrangement joins TRBV2 to TRBJ1-1; no reliable D call. The V gene's germline CDR1 is SNHLY and CDR2 FYNNEI. V lost 2 bases and J lost 1, with 11 bases in between. The CDR3 extends over 15 amino acids. CDR3 loop: CASSELSRGNTEAFF. The CDR3 coding sequence is TGTGCCAGCAGTGAACTTTCTCGGGGGAACACTGAAGCTTTCTTT. The full variable domain, with the rest looked up from reference TRBV2 and TRBJ1-1, is EPEVTQTPSHQVTQMGQEVILRCVPISNHLYFYWYRQILGQKVEFLVSFYNNEISEKSEIFDDQFSVERPDGSNFTLKIRSTKLEDSAMYFCASSELSRGNTEAFFGQGTRLTVV.

The chain links TRBV7-9 to TRBJ1-4; D call uncertain. The CDR3 is made up of 17 amino acids. V dropped 5 bases and J dropped 0 bases, with 16 bases sitting between them. Germline-derived CDR1 and CDR2 are SEHNR and FQNEAQ (reference sequence). The chain's CDR3 is CASSQRRMRATNEKLFF. The CDR3 DNA follows: TGTGCCAGCAGCCAAAGGCGGATGAGGGCAACTAATGAAAAACTGTTTTTT.

The chain is built from TRBV7-9 and TRBJ2-7, with D uncertain. The CDR3 length is 11 residues. The V end lost 5 bases, the J end lost 4 bases, and 6 bases lay between the germline ends. CDR1 is SEHNR and CDR2 is FQNEAQ in the germline V gene (reference sequence). The CDR3 DNA reads as TGTGCCAGCAGCCGGGCTTACGAGCAGTACTTC. Amino acid sequence: CASSRAYEQYF.

The CDR3 nucleotides read TGTGCCATCAGTGACAGAGGACAGGGAAGCAATCAGCCCCAGCATTTT. Protein: CAISDRGQGSNQPQHF. V gene TRBV10-3 combines with J gene TRBJ1-5, with 8 nucleotides matching TRBD1. The CDR3 loop spans 16 amino acids. J was trimmed by 1 base and V by 3 bases; bases with no gene match: 5. Germline CDR1 is ENHRY and CDR2 is SYGVKD.

V usage is TRBV11-3 and J usage is TRBJ1-1, with D possibly being TRBD1 (5 bases). Germline CDR1 reads SGHNT; CDR2 reads YENEEA. This CDR3 has 12 amino acids. The V end was cut by 5 bases, the J end by 7 bases, with 11 bases between. This chain's CDR3 is CASSRWGGEAFF. The CDR3 DNA follows: TGTGCCAGCAGCCGTTGGGGGGGTGAAGCTTTCTTT.

The chain employs TRBV6-5 and TRBJ1-3; D gene unclear. Trimming pared 8 bases from V and 2 bases from J, leaving 13 bases between. From germline, CDR1 is MNHEY and CDR2 SVGAGI. The CDR3 extends over 14 amino acids. The CDR3 region is CASSPKGTGNTIYF. The CDR3 nucleotides are TGTGCCAGCTCCCCCAAAGGGACTGGAAACACCATATATTTT.

The gene calls are TRBV4-1 and TRBJ2-4; 8 bases line up with TRBD2. CDR1 and CDR2 (germline): MGHRA, YSYEKL. CDR3 length equals 16 residues. Trimming at V came to 0 bases and at J to 8 bases, leaving 9 bases not matched to a gene. CDR3 protein: CASSQDPGGAGDIQYF. CDR3 bases: TGCGCCAGCAGCCAAGATCCCGGGGGGGCCGGGGACATTCAGTACTTC.